This is a list of T cell receptor beta chains from one sample in a study of Ad26.COV2.S vaccination and SARS-CoV-2 variants. Profiling relied on immunoSEQ multiplex PCR, and the TCRdb table lists in-frame clones only, not all of them. There are about 320,000 clones in the sample; about 85% occur only once, and approximately 2.2% lies in the top ten. Specimen: peripheral blood, collected in a trial of Ad26.COV2.S vaccine versus placebo. The origin of the receptors is a person between 18 and 65 years old who received the Ad26.COV2.S COVID-19 vaccine or a placebo. The CDR3 runs from the conserved cysteine through the conserved F or W. Each record gives: clone size, CDR3 length, V gene, D gene, J gene, CDR3 protein, CDR3 DNA. A D gene is named only where the DNA matches it firmly. Only part of the rows carry a size: once, few, many, or a class if the clone is expanded.

-	16	TRBV10-3	-	TRBJ2-2	CAISGTRTLNTGELFF	TGTGCCATCAGTGGAACTCGGACCCTGAACACCGGGGAGCTGTTTTTT
-	16	TRBV2	TRBD1	TRBJ1-1	CASSEWGTGAGTEAFF	TGTGCCAGCAGTGAATGGGGGACAGGGGCGGGCACTGAAGCTTTCTTT
few	14	TRBV7-2	TRBD1	TRBJ1-2	CASSFTGTAEGYTF	TGTGCCAGCAGCTTCACCGGGACAGCGGAAGGCTACACCTTC
-	14	TRBV27	TRBD2	TRBJ2-1	CASAGRGGPNEQFF	TGTGCCAGCGCCGGGCGGGGGGGCCCAAATGAGCAGTTCTTC
once	15	TRBV14	-	TRBJ2-7	CASSPILGQTNEQYF	TGTGCCAGCAGCCCAATCCTTGGGCAGACAAACGAGCAGTACTTC
-	13	TRBV11-3	TRBD1	TRBJ2-1	CASSLRGQDEQFF	TGTGCCAGCAGCTTAAGGGGGCAGGATGAGCAGTTCTTC
few	13	TRBV7-3	-	TRBJ1-1	CASSAEGNTEAFF	TGTGCCAGCAGCGCTGAGGGGAACACTGAAGCTTTCTTT
-	17	TRBV4-1	TRBD1	TRBJ2-7	CASSQDLRDSNSYEQYF	TGCGCCAGCAGCCAAGACTTGAGGGACAGTAACTCCTACGAGCAGTACTTC
-	15	TRBV18	TRBD1	TRBJ1-1	CASSPLQGANTEAFF	TGTGCCAGCTCCCCGTTACAGGGGGCGAACACTGAAGCTTTCTTT
once	14	TRBV5-1	-	TRBJ2-2	CASSFLGGTGELFF	TGCGCCAGCAGCTTTCTCGGAGGGACCGGGGAGCTGTTTTTT
-	14	TRBV5-1	-	TRBJ2-7	CASSLKTGSYEQYF	TGCGCCAGCAGCTTGAAGACAGGATCCTACGAGCAGTACTTC
once	15	TRBV13	-	TRBJ2-1	CASSLGSLYGDEQFF	TGTGCCAGCAGCTTAGGTTCTCTTTACGGGGACGAGCAGTTCTTC
-	14	TRBV7-8	-	TRBJ2-7	CASSLMWGGGEQYF	TGTGCCAGCAGCTTAATGTGGGGTGGCGGCGAGCAGTACTTC
-	14	TRBV5-1	-	TRBJ1-5	CASSLEGDNQPQHF	TGCGCCAGCAGCTTGGAGGGGGACAATCAGCCCCAGCATTTT
-	13	TRBV5-1	TRBD1	TRBJ2-7	CASRQTGGYEQYF	TGCGCCAGCAGACAAACAGGGGGCTACGAGCAGTACTTC
-	18	TRBV19	-	TRBJ1-6	CASSMGPIVGPYNSPLHF	TGTGCCAGTAGTATGGGGCCCATAGTTGGTCCCTATAATTCACCCCTCCACTTT
-	15	TRBV6-6	-	TRBJ2-5	CASSYSDSYQETQYF	TGTGCCAGCAGTTACTCAGATTCGTACCAAGAGACCCAGTACTTC
-	14	TRBV6-2/TRBV6-3	-	TRBJ1-3	CASSYPTEVNTIYF	TGTGCCAGCAGTTACCCCACTGAGGTCAACACCATATATTTT
-	15	TRBV10-2	TRBD2	TRBJ2-3	CASSPGLAPTDTQYF	TGCGCCAGCAGCCCGGGACTAGCTCCCACAGATACGCAGTATTTT
once	14	TRBV28	-	TRBJ1-4	CASSLRGFREKLFF	TGTGCCAGCAGTTTAAGAGGGTTTCGAGAAAAACTGTTTTTT
-	16	TRBV19	TRBD1	TRBJ2-5	CASSLGRTGSDETQYF	TGTGCCAGTAGTCTGGGACGGACAGGGAGCGACGAGACCCAGTACTTC
-	15	TRBV28	TRBD1	TRBJ2-7	CASREGTGSSYEQYF	TGTGCCAGCAGGGAAGGGACAGGGAGCTCCTACGAGCAGTACTTC
-	14	TRBV5-1	-	TRBJ1-5	CASSLAQGNQPQHF	TGCGCCAGCAGCTTGGCACAGGGTAATCAGCCCCAGCATTTT
-	15	TRBV7-2	-	TRBJ1-1	CASSSYRATNTEAFF	TGTGCCAGCAGCTCCTACAGGGCGACGAACACTGAAGCTTTCTTT